The 28 T cell receptor beta chains listed next were all sequenced from one sample in a study of blood T cell repertoires in COVID-19. Profiled with immunoSEQ multiplex PCR; TCRdb holds only in-frame clones, not every one. The data contain under 65,000 clones, over 70% of them singletons. Sequenced material: peripheral blood. The source of these receptors is a woman in her 70s with acute or convalescent COVID-19.

The rearrangement links TRBV5-1 to TRBJ2-1; TRBD2 aligns across 10 bases. Germline-derived CDR1 and CDR2 are SGHRS and YFSETQ. The V and J ends lost 4 bases and 7 bases, in that order; junction bases with no gene match: 8. CDR3 size: 15 residues. This chain's CDR3 is CASSPGLAVLNEQFF. In DNA, the CDR3 is TGCGCCAGCAGCCCCGGACTAGCGGTATTAAATGAGCAGTTCTTC.

V and J are TRBV6-5 and TRBJ1-4; no definite D call. The germline gives CDR1 MNHEY, CDR2 SVGAGI. Trimming left V 6 bases short and J 4 bases short, with 6 bases between. The CDR3 covers 12 residues. The CDR3 sequence is CASSIINEKLFF. As DNA, the CDR3 is TGTGCCAGCAGCATCATTAATGAAAAACTGTTTTTT.

This clone was seen more than once but under ten times. The chain employs TRBV4-2 and TRBJ1-6; D remains unclear. V shed 0 bases and J shed 10 bases, with 10 bases lying between them. The CDR3 runs 14 residues. In germline, CDR1 is LGHNA, CDR2 YNFKEQ. The DNA for the CDR3 is TGTGCCAGCAGCCAAGATACTGAGGAATCACCCCTCCACTTT. This translates into CASSQDTEESPLHF.

V gene TRBV5-1 combines with J gene TRBJ2-7; maybe TRBD2 (7 bases). V lost 1 base and J lost 1, with 15 bases in between. The germline gives CDR1 SGHRS, CDR2 YFSETQ. This CDR3 is 16 amino acids long. The CDR3 is CASSLSAGAHSYEQYF. The CDR3 bases are TGCGCCAGCAGCTTGAGTGCGGGGGCCCATTCCTACGAGCAGTACTTC.

The chain combines TRBV5-4 with TRBJ2-7; 8 bases match TRBD2. V lost 4 bases, J lost 4 bases, and 4 bases stayed unmatched. Germline lookup yields CDR1 SGHNT and CDR2 YYREEE (reference sequence). CDR3 length: 13 residues. The CDR3 DNA sequence: TGTGCCAGCAGCCCTCCGGGAGGGTACGAGCAGTACTTC. This translates into CASSPPGGYEQYF.

V is TRBV6-6 and J is TRBJ1-3; 11 bases match TRBD1. The CDR3 contains 14 residues. The germline CDR1 and CDR2 sequences are MNHNY and SVGAGI (reference sequence). V trimming: 6 bases; J trimming: 7 bases; junction bases outside the gene matches: 5. This chain's CDR3 is CASSPRDRGNTIYF. The CDR3 DNA sequence: TGTGCCAGCAGCCCCCGGGACAGGGGGAACACCATATATTTT.

The chain is built from TRBV5-1 and TRBJ2-2, with 10 bases fitting TRBD1. Looked up from germline, CDR1 is SGHRS and CDR2 is YFSETQ. The CDR3 consists of 17 residues. The trim removed 4 bases at V and 0 bases at J, leaving 6 bases unmatched. CDR3 sequence (DNA): TGCGCCAGCAGCCTAGGGACAGGGGCCACGAACACCGGGGAGCTGTTTTTT. Protein sequence: CASSLGTGATNTGELFF.

This sequence joins TRBV7-3 and TRBJ1-5, with TRBD1 matching over 7 bases. The CDR3 runs 14 residues. J lost 7 bases, V lost 3 bases, and 6 bases had no gene match. Germline CDR1 and CDR2: SGHTA and FQGTGA. CDR3 loop: CASSLSGGSQPQHF. The DNA of the CDR3 is TGTGCCAGCAGCTTGTCAGGGGGTTCCCAGCCCCAGCATTTT. The variable domain in full, completed from reference TRBV7-3 and TRBJ1-5, reads GAGVSQTPSNKVTEKGKYVELRCDPISGHTALYWYRQSLGQGPEFLIYFQGTGAADDSGLPNDRFFAVRPEGSVSTLKIQRTERGDSAVYLCASSLSGGSQPQHFGDGTRLSIL.

The chain has TRBV5-1 and TRBJ2-1; 7 positions match TRBD2. The CDR3 runs to 17 residues. Germline V gene lookup returns CDR1 SGHRS and CDR2 YFSETQ. Unmatched junction bases numbered 11, after V lost 4 bases and J lost 1 base. The CDR3 bases are TGCGCCAGCAGCCAGTTTCCCGGGGGAGGGTCCTACAATGAGCAGTTCTTC. Protein: CASSQFPGGGSYNEQFF.

In this sample, this clone turned up a few times. This chain connects TRBV6-6 to TRBJ1-2, with 7 nucleotides matching TRBD1. V dropped 5 bases and J dropped 4; count of bases not matched to a gene: 7. This CDR3 has 14 residues. Germline lookup yields CDR1 MNHNY and CDR2 SVGAGI (reference sequence). The CDR3 reads CASSHPGQFYGYTF. The CDR3 DNA reads as TGTGCCAGCAGTCACCCGGGACAGTTCTATGGCTACACCTTC.

J is TRBJ1-1 and V is TRBV12-3 or TRBV12-4, with D unclear. CDR3 size: 13 residues. V was clipped by 1 base and J by 6 bases, with 9 bases between them. For the CDR3, the DNA is TGTGCCAGCAGTTTAGGACACAACCCTGAAGCTTTCTTT. Residues: CASSLGHNPEAFF.

This clone showed up just a few times. The rearrangement uses TRBV6-4 and TRBJ2-6; D unclear. The CDR3 is 15 amino acids. V was pared by 5 bases and J by 0 bases, with 8 bases between. Germline assignment: CDR1 MRHNA and CDR2 SNTAGT. Written as DNA, the CDR3 is TGTGCCAGCAGTCTACGTAGCTCTGGGGCCAACGTCCTGACTTTC. This encodes CASSLRSSGANVLTF.

The chain combines TRBV18 with TRBJ2-3; D is unclear. The germline V gene encodes CDR1 KGHSH and CDR2 LQKENI. Trimming stripped 5 bases from V and 8 bases from J, with 17 bases between. The CDR3 consists of 14 residues. CDR3 sequence reads: CASSSRREEITQYF. The DNA for the CDR3 is TGTGCCAGCTCATCCCGGCGAGAGGAGATTACGCAGTATTTT.

V gene TRBV7-8 combines with J gene TRBJ1-3; D gene ambiguous. Trimming cost V 4 bases and J 1 base, with 14 bases left between them. Germline V lookup: CDR1 SGHVS, CDR2 FQNEAQ. CDR3 length equals 16 residues. The CDR3 here is CASSSPSGMSGNTIYF. Written as DNA, the CDR3 is TGTGCCAGCAGCTCACCCTCCGGGATGTCTGGAAACACCATATATTTT. The full variable domain, its missing parts supplied by reference TRBV7-8 and TRBJ1-3, is GAGVSQSPRYKVAKRGQDVALRCDPISGHVSLFWYQQALGQGPEFLTYFQNEAQLDKSGLPSDRFFAERPEGSVSTLKIQRTQQEDSAVYLCASSSPSGMSGNTIYFGEGSWLTVV.

In this sample, this clone turned up once. The chain joins TRBV7-2 to TRBJ2-7; 9 bases line up with TRBD1. The V segment lost 5 bases and the J segment 1 base; nucleotides outside the gene matches: 3. The V gene's germline CDR1 is SGHTA and CDR2 FQGNSA. The CDR3 loop spans 14 amino acids. The CDR3 DNA sequence: TGTGCCAGCAGCCCCGACAGGGGGTCCTACGAGCAGTACTTC. Its protein is CASSPDRGSYEQYF. The full variable domain, rest sourced from reference TRBV7-2 and TRBJ2-7, is GAGVSQSPSNKVTEKGKDVELRCDPISGHTALYWYRQSLGQGLEFLIYFQGNSAPDKSGLPSDRFSAERTGGSVSTLTIQRTQQEDSAVYLCASSPDRGSYEQYFGPGTRLTVT.

This rearrangement joins TRBV4-1 to TRBJ1-2, with 8 bases matching TRBD1. CDR1 is MGHRA, CDR2 YSYEKL, per germline. V lost 3 bases and J lost 8; bases outside the gene matches: 17. This CDR3 region has 17 residues. CDR3 coding DNA: TGCGCCAGCAGCCAGATTTCCCCCGGGACAGGAATGGGAGGCTACACCTTC. Amino acids: CASSQISPGTGMGGYTF.

The rearrangement links TRBV18 to TRBJ1-2; D possibly corresponds to TRBD1 (5 bases). Trimming stripped 6 bases from V and 8 bases from J, with 16 bases between. Looked up from germline, CDR1 is KGHSH and CDR2 is LQKENI. The CDR3 is made up of 13 amino acids. CDR3 sequence (DNA): TGTGCCAGCTCCCCCACCGGGGGAGGCGGCTACACCTTC. Translation gives CASSPTGGGGYTF.

This clone was seen more than once but under ten times. CDR3 sequence: CASSLGTGAQPQHF. CDR3 sequence (DNA): TGTGCCAGCAGCTTAGGGACAGGGGCTCAGCCCCAGCATTTT. The gene calls are TRBV11-2 and TRBJ1-5, with 9 bases fitting TRBD1. V shed 1 base, J shed 6 bases, and the junction held 1 base outside the gene matches. The CDR3 covers 14 residues. Germline V gene lookup returns CDR1 SGHAT and CDR2 FQNNGV.

V and J are TRBV30 and TRBJ2-7, with TRBD1 as a possible D gene (5 bases). Trimming shortened V by 3 bases and J by 0 bases, and 12 bases separated the two germline ends. Per the germline V gene, CDR1 is GTSNPN and CDR2 is SVGIG (reference sequence). The CDR3 extends over 14 amino acids. Here the CDR3 reads CAWSRVARSYEQYF. The CDR3 bases are TGTGCCTGGAGCAGGGTCGCACGCTCCTACGAGCAGTACTTC.

The chain links TRBV20-1 to TRBJ2-4; the match to TRBD2 covers 12 bases. This CDR3 spans 18 amino acids. CDR1 is DFQATT and CDR2 is SNEGSKA in the germline V gene (reference sequence). With V trimmed by 3 bases and J by 4 bases, 13 bases remained unmatched. CDR3: CSASWLAGGPGAKNIQYF. DNA for the CDR3: TGCAGTGCTAGTTGGCTAGCGGGGGGGCCGGGCGCAAAAAACATTCAGTACTTC.

The chain uses TRBV4-1 and TRBJ2-7; D unresolved. This CDR3 region has 18 residues. In germline, CDR1 is MGHRA, CDR2 YSYEKL. V lost 1 base and J 3 bases, leaving 22 bases between the germline ends. This CDR3 reads CASSQGIQATTQVYEQYF. The DNA of the CDR3 is TGCGCCAGCAGCCAAGGGATCCAGGCCACAACCCAAGTCTACGAGCAGTACTTC.

In its sample, this clone was seen a few times. J is TRBJ1-1 and V is TRBV7-9; possible D gene TRBD1, 6 bases. This CDR3 has 13 amino acids. The germline V gene encodes CDR1 SEHNR and CDR2 FQNEAQ (reference sequence). V shed 6 bases and J shed 1 base, with 9 bases lying between them. The CDR3 protein is CASSRGQNTEAFF. Written as DNA, the CDR3 is TGTGCCAGCAGTCGGGGACAGAACACTGAAGCTTTCTTT.

V gene TRBV12-3 or TRBV12-4 combines with J gene TRBJ2-5, with D possibly being TRBD2 (5 bases). The CDR3 extends over 12 amino acids. V lost 6 bases and J lost 4, with 9 bases in between. CDR3 in amino acids: CASRSGGETQYF. CDR3 nucleotide sequence: TGTGCCAGCAGATCAGGAGGAGAGACCCAGTACTTC.

The chain has TRBV5-1 and TRBJ2-1, with D tentatively TRBD2 (5 bases). Trimming took off 0 bases at V and 0 bases at J, with 10 bases between the two ends. CDR1 SGHRS and CDR2 YFSETQ come from the germline V gene. The CDR3 extends over 16 amino acids. Here the CDR3 DNA reads TGCGCCAGCAGCTTGGGAGGGTTCAGCTCCTACAATGAGCAGTTCTTC. Protein sequence: CASSLGGFSSYNEQFF.

The chain employs TRBV6-5 and TRBJ2-2, with D tentatively TRBD1 (6 bases). The CDR3 runs 15 residues. Germline CDR1 is MNHEY and CDR2 is SVGAGI. V was shortened by 4 bases and J by 5 bases, with 14 bases between the two germline ends. CDR3 amino acids: CASSSPGAITGELFF. The DNA of the CDR3 is TGTGCCAGCAGTTCGCCAGGGGCAATAACCGGGGAGCTGTTTTTT.

J is TRBJ1-4 and V is TRBV10-3; 9 positions match TRBD1. The CDR3 totals 13 residues. V trimming: 10 bases; J trimming: 7 bases; junction bases outside the gene matches: 7. The germline gives CDR1 ENHRY, CDR2 SYGVKD. The CDR3 coding sequence is TGTGCCACAAGACAGGGGGAAGGTGAAAAACTGTTTTTT. Its translation: CATRQGEGEKLFF.

The chain carries TRBV4-1 and TRBJ1-4; 10 nucleotides line up with TRBD1. J was trimmed by 6 bases and V by 2 bases; bases with no gene match: 9. CDR3 length equals 17 residues. Looked up from germline, CDR1 is MGHRA and CDR2 is YSYEKL. CDR3 in amino acids: CASSQRDRGRGHEKLFF. DNA of the CDR3: TGCGCCAGCAGCCAACGCGACAGGGGGCGGGGGCATGAAAAACTGTTTTTT.

The chain links TRBV28 to TRBJ1-2; D remains unclear. The germline V gene has CDR1 MDHEN and CDR2 SYDVKM. The CDR3 is 16 residues long. Trimming took off 5 bases at V and 0 bases at J, with 16 bases between the two ends. Here the CDR3 DNA reads TGTGCCAGCAGTCCCCGACGGGTTACGACTAACTATGGCTACACCTTC. This translates into CASSPRRVTTNYGYTF.